This T cell receptor beta chain came from a study of blood T cell repertoires in COVID-19. Study-wide context: T cells, B-cell-depleted T cells, or PBMCs provided the cDNA or gDNA that served as material.

The assay was immunoSEQ multiplex PCR, and TCRdb's table has in-frame clones only and misses some. The sample includes more than 250,000 clones, approximately 85% of them seen just once. Germline CDR1 and CDR2: LGHDT and YNNKEL (reference sequence). This CDR3 contains 15 residues. Trimming pared 5 bases from V and 1 base from J, leaving 12 bases between. Cohorts were based on clinical histories the participants reported. This TCR was recovered from a man in his thirties or forties who had recovered from COVID-19. Source material: PBMCs or T cells enriched from blood (not recorded which). The rearrangement joins TRBV3-1 (or the pseudogene TRBV3-2) to TRBJ1-3; D unclear. Here the CDR3 reads CASSAGLVSGNTIYF. CDR3 bases: TGTGCCAGCAGCGCGGGCCTAGTTTCTGGAAACACCATATATTTT.